Sequencing of this TCR beta chain was carried out in a study of cytomegalovirus exposure and HLA in healthy donors. PCR primers comprised 60 Vbeta and 13 Jbeta primers. Measured with immunoSEQ multiplex PCR; TCRdb has only the in-frame clones, and not every one. The sample consists of approximately 75,000 clones, 75% to 85% of them appearing once. The CDR3 runs to 14 residues. V lost 6 bases and J lost 4; bases outside the gene matches: 8. Germline lookup yields CDR1 MDHEN and CDR2 SYDVKM. In regard to this clone: No antigen is known for it.

Study-level findings and limits: Analysis was performed later, and it showed HLA-associated TCR beta chains to be more clonally expanded than equally common others.

The sequence derives from a man aged 65 to 79 in good health and CMV-seropositive. The source material was PBMCs. The rearrangement joins TRBV28 to TRBJ1-2; the match to TRBD1 covers 7 bases. The CDR3 reads CASSPMTGSYGYTF. The DNA for the CDR3 is TGTGCCAGCAGCCCTATGACAGGGAGCTATGGCTACACCTTC.